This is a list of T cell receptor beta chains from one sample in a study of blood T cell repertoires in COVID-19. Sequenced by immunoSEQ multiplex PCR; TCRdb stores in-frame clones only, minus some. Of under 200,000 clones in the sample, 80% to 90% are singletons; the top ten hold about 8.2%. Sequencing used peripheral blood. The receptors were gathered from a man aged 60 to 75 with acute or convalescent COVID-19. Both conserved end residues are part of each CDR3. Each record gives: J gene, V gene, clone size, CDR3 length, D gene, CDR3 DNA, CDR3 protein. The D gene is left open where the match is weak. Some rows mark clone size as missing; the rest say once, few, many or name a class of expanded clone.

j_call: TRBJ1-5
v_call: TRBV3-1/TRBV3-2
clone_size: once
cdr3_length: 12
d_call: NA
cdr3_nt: TGTGCCAGCAGCAGACAAAATCAGCCCCAGCATTTT
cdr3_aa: CASSRQNQPQHF

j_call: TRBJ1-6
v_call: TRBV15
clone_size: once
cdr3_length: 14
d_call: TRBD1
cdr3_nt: TGTGCCACCCGCAGGGACAGGGATAATTCACCCCTCCACTTT
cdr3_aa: CATRRDRDNSPLHF

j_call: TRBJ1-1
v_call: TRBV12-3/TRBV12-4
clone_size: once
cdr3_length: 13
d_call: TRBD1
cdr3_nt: TGTGCCACCCAGTGGGACAGGAACACTGAAGCTTTCTTT
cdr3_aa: CATQWDRNTEAFF

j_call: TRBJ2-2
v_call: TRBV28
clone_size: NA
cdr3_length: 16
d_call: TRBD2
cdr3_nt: TGTGCCAGCAGTCGCGGACTAGCGGGAGGCACCGGGGAGCTGTTTTTT
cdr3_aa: CASSRGLAGGTGELFF

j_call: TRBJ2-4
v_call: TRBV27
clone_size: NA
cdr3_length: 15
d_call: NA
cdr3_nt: TGTGCCAGCAGTTTCAGACAGGTAGCCAAAAACATTCAGTACTTC
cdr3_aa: CASSFRQVAKNIQYF

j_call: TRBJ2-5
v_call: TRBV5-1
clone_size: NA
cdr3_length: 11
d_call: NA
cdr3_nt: TGCGCCAGCAGCTTGGCGGAGACCCAGTACTTC
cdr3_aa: CASSLAETQYF

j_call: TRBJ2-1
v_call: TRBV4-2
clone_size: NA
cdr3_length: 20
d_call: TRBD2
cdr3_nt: TGTGCCAGCAGCCAAGTAACGGCGGGAGGAGGAGGGAACTCCTACAATGAGCAGTTCTTC
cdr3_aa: CASSQVTAGGGGNSYNEQFF

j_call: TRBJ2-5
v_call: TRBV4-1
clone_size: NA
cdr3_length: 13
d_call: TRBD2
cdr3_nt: TGCGCCAGCCGGGCGGAAGCGGGGGAGACCCAGTACTTC
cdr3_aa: CASRAEAGETQYF

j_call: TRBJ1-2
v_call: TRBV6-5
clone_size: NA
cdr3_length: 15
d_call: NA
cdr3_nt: TGTGCCACCCAACGGGAGGGTAACATTGGCTATGGCTACACCTTC
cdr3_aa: CATQREGNIGYGYTF

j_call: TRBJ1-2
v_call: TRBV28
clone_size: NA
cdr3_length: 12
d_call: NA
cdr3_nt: TGTGCCAGCAGTCCCCCGGGCTATGGCTACACCTTC
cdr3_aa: CASSPPGYGYTF

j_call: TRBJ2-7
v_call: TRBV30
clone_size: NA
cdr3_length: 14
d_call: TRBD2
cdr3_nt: TGTGCCTGGAGTGAAGTAGCGGGATATCACGAGCAGTACTTC
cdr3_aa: CAWSEVAGYHEQYF

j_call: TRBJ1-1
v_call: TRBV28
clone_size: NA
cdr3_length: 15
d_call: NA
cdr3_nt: TGTGCCAGCAGTTTACTGCTCCAGGTAGGCACTGAAGCTTTCTTT
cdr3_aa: CASSLLLQVGTEAFF

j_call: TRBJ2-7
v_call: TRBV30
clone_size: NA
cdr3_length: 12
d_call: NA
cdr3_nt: TGTGCCCTGGGGGCAAGCTCCTACGAGCAGTACTTC
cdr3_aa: CALGASSYEQYF

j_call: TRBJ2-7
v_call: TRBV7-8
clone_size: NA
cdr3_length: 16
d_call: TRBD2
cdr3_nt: TGTGCCAGCAGCTTAGTGTCGGCTAGCGGGAGGTACGAGCAGTACTTC
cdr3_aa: CASSLVSASGRYEQYF

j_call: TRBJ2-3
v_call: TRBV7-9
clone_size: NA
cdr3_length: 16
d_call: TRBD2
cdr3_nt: TGTGCCAGCAGCACCACAGCGGGAGGGTATACAGATACGCAGTATTTT
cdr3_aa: CASSTTAGGYTDTQYF

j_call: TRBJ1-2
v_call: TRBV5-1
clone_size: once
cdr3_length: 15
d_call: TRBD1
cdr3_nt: TGCGCCAGCAGCTTGGAAGGCAGGGGGCAATATGGCTACACCTTC
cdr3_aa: CASSLEGRGQYGYTF

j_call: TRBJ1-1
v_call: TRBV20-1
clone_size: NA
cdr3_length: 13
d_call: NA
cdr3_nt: TGCAGTGCTAGTCGGCGGATGAACACTGAAGCTTTCTTT
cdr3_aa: CSASRRMNTEAFF

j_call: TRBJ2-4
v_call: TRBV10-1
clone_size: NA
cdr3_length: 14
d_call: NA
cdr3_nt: TGCGCCAGCAGTGAGTCGAAAAGGGGCGGCATGCAGTACTTC
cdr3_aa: CASSESKRGGMQYF

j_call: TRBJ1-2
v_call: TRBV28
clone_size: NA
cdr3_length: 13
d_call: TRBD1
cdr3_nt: TGTGCCAGCAGTTTAAGACAGGGCTATGGCTACACCTTC
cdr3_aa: CASSLRQGYGYTF

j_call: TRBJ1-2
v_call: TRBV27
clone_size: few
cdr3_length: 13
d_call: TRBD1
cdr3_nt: TGTGCCAGCAGAGGACAGGGGTCCGGTGGCTACACCTTC
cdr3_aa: CASRGQGSGGYTF

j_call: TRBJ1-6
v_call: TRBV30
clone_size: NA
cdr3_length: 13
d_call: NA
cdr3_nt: TGTGCCTGGACGCCAGGGGCTAATTCACCCCTCCACTTT
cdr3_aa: CAWTPGANSPLHF

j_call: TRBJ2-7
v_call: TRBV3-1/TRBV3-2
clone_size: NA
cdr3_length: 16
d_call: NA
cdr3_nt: TGTGCCAGCAGCGAAACCAGGCAATATTCGGTCTACGAGCAGTACTTC
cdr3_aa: CASSETRQYSVYEQYF

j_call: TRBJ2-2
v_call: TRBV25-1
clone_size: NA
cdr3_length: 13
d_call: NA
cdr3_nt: TGTGCCAGCAGTTTAACAGGCACCGGGGAGCTGTTTTTT
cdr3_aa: CASSLTGTGELFF

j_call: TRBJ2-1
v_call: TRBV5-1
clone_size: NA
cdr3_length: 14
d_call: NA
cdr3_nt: TGCGCCAGCAGCTTGCTTGTAGCGGACAATGAGCAGTTCTTC
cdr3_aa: CASSLLVADNEQFF

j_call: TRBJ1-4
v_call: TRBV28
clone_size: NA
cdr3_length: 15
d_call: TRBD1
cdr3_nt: TGTGCCAGCAGTTCGCGACAGGGTAGTCGTGAAAAACTGTTTTTT
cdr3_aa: CASSSRQGSREKLFF

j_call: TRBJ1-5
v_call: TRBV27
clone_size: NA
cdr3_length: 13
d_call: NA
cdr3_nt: TGTGCCAGCAGTTTGGAGGGGCCTGGGGCCCAGCATTTT
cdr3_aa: CASSLEGPGAQHF

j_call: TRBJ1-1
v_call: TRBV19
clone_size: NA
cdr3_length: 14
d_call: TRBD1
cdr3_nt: TGTGCCAGTAAGGTCCCAGGGGGGAACACTGAAGCTTTCTTT
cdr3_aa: CASKVPGGNTEAFF

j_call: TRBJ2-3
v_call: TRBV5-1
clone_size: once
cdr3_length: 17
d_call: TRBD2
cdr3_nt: TGCGCCAGCAGCTCGAAACTAGCGGGTGGCAGGGGGGATACGCAGTATTTT
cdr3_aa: CASSSKLAGGRGDTQYF

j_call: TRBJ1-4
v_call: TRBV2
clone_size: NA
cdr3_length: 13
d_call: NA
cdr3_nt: TGTGCCAGCAGTGGGCCTGGTAATGAAAAACTGTTTTTT
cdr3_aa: CASSGPGNEKLFF

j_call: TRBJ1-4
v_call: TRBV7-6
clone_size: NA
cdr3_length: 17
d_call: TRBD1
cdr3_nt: TGTGCCAGCAGCTTAGGATCGACAGGGGCAGGGGGTGAAAAACTGTTTTTT
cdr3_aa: CASSLGSTGAGGEKLFF

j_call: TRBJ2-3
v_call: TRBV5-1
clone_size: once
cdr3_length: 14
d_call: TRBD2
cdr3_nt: TGCGCCAGCAGCTTGGAACTAGCGGAAGATACGCAGTATTTT
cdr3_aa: CASSLELAEDTQYF

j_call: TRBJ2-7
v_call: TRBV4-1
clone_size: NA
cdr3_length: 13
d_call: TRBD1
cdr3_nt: TGCGCCAGCAGTCTGAACAGGGGCAACGAGCAGTACTTC
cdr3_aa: CASSLNRGNEQYF

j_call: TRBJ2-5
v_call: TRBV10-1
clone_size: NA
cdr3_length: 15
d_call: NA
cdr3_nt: TGCGCCAGCAGTGGTGGTCGTCGCGAGCGGGAGACCCAGTACTTC
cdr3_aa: CASSGGRRERETQYF

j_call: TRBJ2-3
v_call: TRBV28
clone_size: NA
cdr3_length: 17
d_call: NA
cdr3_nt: TGTGCCAGCACCACAGGGGGAGGGTGGCTAGCGGGGGATACGCAGTATTTT
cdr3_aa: CASTTGGGWLAGDTQYF

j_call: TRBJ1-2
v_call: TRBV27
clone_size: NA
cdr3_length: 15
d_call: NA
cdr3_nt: TGTGCCAGCAGTTGGGGGGGCGGGACACTCTATGGCTACACCTTC
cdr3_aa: CASSWGGGTLYGYTF

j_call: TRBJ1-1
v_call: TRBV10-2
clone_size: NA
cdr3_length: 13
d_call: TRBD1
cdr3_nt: TGCGCCAGCAGGGACAGGGCGGGCACTGAAGCTTTCTTT
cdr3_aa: CASRDRAGTEAFF

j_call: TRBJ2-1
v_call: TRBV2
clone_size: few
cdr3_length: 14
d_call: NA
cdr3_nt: TGTGCCAGCAGTGGGCAGGTAGCCTACAATGAGCAGTTCTTC
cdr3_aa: CASSGQVAYNEQFF

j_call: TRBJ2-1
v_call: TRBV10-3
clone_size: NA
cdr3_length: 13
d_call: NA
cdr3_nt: TGTGCCATCAAGGCGGCGGATTACAATGAGCAGTTCTTC
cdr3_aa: CAIKAADYNEQFF

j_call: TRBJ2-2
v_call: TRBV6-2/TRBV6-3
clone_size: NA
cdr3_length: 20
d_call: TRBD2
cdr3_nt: TGTGCCAGCAGTTACTCGCCGGGACTAGCGGGAGGGAGTGGCACCGGGGAGCTGTTTTTT
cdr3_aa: CASSYSPGLAGGSGTGELFF

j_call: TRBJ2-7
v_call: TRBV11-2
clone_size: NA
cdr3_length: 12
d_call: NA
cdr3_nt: TGTGCCAGCAGCTTAGAGGTCCACGAGCAATACTTC
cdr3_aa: CASSLEVHEQYF

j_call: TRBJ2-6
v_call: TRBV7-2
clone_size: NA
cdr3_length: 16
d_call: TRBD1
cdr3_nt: TGTGCCAGCAGCTTCACGACAGGGACTGGGGCCAACGTCCTGACTTTC
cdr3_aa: CASSFTTGTGANVLTF

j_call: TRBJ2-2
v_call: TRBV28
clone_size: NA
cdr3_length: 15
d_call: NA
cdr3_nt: TGTGCCAGCAGTGAACAGGGAAGGGGCACCGGGGAGCTGTTTTTT
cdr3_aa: CASSEQGRGTGELFF

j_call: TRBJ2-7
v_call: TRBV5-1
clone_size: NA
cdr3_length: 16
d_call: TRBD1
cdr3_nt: TGCGCCAGCAGCAACTCTACAGGGGGCTTCGGTTACGAGCAGTACTTC
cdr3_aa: CASSNSTGGFGYEQYF